The rows below give T cell receptor beta chains drawn from one sample of a study of cytomegalovirus exposure and HLA in healthy donors. This table comes from immunoSEQ multiplex PCR, and its TCRdb copy is limited to in-frame clones, with some not included. The sample holds around 90,000 clones, nearly 80% seen once. The sequenced material came from PBMCs. These TCRs come from a woman aged 40 to 49 in good health and CMV-seronegative. Both conserved end residues are part of each CDR3. Each record gives: J gene, V gene, clone size, D gene, CDR3 protein, CDR3 DNA. D genes are given only for firm matches. Part of the rows lack a size; the others show once, few, many or a class for expanded clones.

J: TRBJ2-1
V: TRBV27
size: NA
D: TRBD2
CDR3: CASSRTSGSPNEQFF
DNA: TGTGCCAGCAGTCGGACTAGCGGTTCCCCTAATGAGCAGTTCTTC

J: TRBJ1-3
V: TRBV28
size: NA
D: NA
CDR3: CASSLYRISGNTIYF
DNA: TGTGCCAGCAGTTTATACAGGATCTCTGGAAACACCATATATTTT

J: TRBJ2-7
V: TRBV27
size: NA
D: NA
CDR3: CASSHSTSGTYEQYF
DNA: TGTGCCAGCAGCCACAGTACCAGCGGAACCTACGAGCAGTACTTC

J: TRBJ2-1
V: TRBV19
size: NA
D: TRBD2
CDR3: CASGTTSGRRNEQFF
DNA: TGTGCCAGTGGGACCACTAGCGGGAGAAGGAATGAGCAGTTCTTC

J: TRBJ2-1
V: TRBV5-1
size: NA
D: TRBD2
CDR3: CASSLRAGVGGNEQFF
DNA: TGCGCCAGCAGCTTGAGGGCGGGAGTCGGTGGGAATGAGCAGTTCTTC

J: TRBJ2-1
V: TRBV7-9
size: NA
D: NA
CDR3: CASSPDRPVF
DNA: TGTGCCAGCAGTCCCGACAGACCGGTCTTC

J: TRBJ2-1
V: TRBV5-5
size: NA
D: NA
CDR3: CASSLAQEQFF
DNA: TGTGCCAGCAGCTTGGCCCAGGAGCAGTTCTTC

J: TRBJ1-1
V: TRBV7-8
size: NA
D: NA
CDR3: CASSYMDGVFTEAFF
DNA: TGTGCCAGCAGCTATATGGACGGGGTTTTCACTGAAGCTTTCTTT

J: TRBJ1-2
V: TRBV2
size: NA
D: TRBD1
CDR3: CASSETGVGGYTF
DNA: TGTGCCAGCAGTGAAACAGGGGTAGGTGGCTACACCTTC

J: TRBJ1-5
V: TRBV28
size: NA
D: NA
CDR3: CASTTRGSGNQPQHF
DNA: TGTGCCAGCACCACCAGAGGGAGCGGCAATCAGCCCCAGCATTTT

J: TRBJ2-7
V: TRBV27
size: few
D: TRBD1
CDR3: CASSLSPGTGMNSEQYF
DNA: TGTGCCAGCAGTTTATCTCCCGGGACAGGGATGAACAGCGAGCAGTACTTC